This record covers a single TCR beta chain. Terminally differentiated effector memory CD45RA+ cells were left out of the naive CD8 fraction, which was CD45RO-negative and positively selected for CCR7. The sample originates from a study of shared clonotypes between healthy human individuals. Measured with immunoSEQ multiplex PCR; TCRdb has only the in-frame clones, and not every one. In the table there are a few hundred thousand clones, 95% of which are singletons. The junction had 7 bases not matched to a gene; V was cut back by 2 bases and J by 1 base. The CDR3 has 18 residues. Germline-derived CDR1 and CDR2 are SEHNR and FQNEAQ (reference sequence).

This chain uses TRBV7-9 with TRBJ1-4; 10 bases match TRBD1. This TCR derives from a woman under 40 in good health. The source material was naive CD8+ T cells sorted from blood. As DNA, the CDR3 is TGTGCCAGCAGCTTACGGACAGGGGGAAGGAAAACTAATGAAAAACTGTTTTTT. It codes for CASSLRTGGRKTNEKLFF.